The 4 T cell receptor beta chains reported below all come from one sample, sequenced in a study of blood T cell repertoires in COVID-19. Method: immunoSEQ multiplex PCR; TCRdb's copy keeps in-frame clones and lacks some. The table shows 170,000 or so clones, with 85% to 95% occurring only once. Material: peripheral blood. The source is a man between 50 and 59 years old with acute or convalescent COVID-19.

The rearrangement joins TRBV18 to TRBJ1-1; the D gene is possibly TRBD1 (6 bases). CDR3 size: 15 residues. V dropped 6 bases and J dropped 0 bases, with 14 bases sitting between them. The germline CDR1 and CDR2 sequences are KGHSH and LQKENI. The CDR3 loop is CASSSSTGVNTEAFF. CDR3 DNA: TGTGCCAGCTCCTCCTCGACAGGTGTGAACACTGAAGCTTTCTTT.

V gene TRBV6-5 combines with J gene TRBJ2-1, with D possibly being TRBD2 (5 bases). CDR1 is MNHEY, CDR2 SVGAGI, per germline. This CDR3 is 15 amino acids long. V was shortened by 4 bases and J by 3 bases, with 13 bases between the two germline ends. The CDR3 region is CASSSIALSYNEQFF. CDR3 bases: TGTGCCAGCAGTTCCATAGCGTTGAGCTACAATGAGCAGTTCTTC.

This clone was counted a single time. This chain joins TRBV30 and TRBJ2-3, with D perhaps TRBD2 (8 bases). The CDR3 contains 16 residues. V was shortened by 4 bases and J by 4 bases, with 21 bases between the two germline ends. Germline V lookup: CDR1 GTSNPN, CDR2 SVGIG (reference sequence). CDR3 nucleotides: TGTGCCTGGACCCGGGTCGGGAGGGGGCTGTCAGATACGCAGTATTTT. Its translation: CAWTRVGRGLSDTQYF. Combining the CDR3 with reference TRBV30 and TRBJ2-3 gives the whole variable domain SQTIHQWPATLVQPVGSPLSLECTVEGTSNPNLYWYRQAAGRGLQLLFYSVGIGQISSEVPQNLSASRPQDRQFILSSKKLLLSDSGFYLCAWTRVGRGLSDTQYFGPGTRLTVL.

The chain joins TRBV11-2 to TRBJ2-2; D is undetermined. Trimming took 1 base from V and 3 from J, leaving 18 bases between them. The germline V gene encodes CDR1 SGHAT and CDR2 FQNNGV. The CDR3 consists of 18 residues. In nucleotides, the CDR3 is TGTGCCAGCAGCTTAGGCAGAGCATTCAGTCAGGACACCGGGGAGCTGTTTTTT. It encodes CASSLGRAFSQDTGELFF.